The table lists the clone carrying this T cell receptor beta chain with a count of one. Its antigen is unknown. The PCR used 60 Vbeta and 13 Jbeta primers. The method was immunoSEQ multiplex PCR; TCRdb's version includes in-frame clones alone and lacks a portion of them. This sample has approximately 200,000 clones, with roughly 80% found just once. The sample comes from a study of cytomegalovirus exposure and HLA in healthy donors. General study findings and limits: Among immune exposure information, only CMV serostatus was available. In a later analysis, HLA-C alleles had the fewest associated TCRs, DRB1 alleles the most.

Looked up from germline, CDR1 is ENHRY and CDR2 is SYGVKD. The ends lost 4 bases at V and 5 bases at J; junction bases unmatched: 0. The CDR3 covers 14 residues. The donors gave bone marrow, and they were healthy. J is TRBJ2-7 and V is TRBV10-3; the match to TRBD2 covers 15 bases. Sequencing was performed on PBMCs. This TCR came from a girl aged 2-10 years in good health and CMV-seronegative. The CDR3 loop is CAISGTSGRDEQYF. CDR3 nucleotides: TGTGCCATCAGTGGGACTAGCGGGAGGGACGAGCAGTACTTC.